This TCR beta chain emerged from a study of T-cell reconstitution after alpha-beta-depleted transplantation in children. Trimming pared 0 bases from V and 0 bases from J, leaving 13 bases between. CDR1 DFQATT and CDR2 SNEGSKA come from the germline V gene (reference sequence). The CDR3 covers 16 residues. Unique molecular identifiers were used to barcode this TCRbeta library. From the PCR reads, TCRdb called clonotypes with MiXCR, one entry per CDR3 protein. Found here are hundreds of thousands of distinct CDR3 sequences, around 16% of them singletons; the top ten hold approximately 1%. The material was PBMCs from the stem cell graft donor, obtained from the stem cell graft. The TCR was taken from a human donor who donated a stem cell graft to a child with acute myeloid leukemia. The chain employs TRBV20-1 and TRBJ2-3; D may be TRBD2 (6 bases). The CDR3 sequence is CSARELGRGSTDTQYF. Here the CDR3 DNA reads TGCAGTGCTAGAGAGCTGGGCCGGGGGAGCACAGATACGCAGTATTTT.